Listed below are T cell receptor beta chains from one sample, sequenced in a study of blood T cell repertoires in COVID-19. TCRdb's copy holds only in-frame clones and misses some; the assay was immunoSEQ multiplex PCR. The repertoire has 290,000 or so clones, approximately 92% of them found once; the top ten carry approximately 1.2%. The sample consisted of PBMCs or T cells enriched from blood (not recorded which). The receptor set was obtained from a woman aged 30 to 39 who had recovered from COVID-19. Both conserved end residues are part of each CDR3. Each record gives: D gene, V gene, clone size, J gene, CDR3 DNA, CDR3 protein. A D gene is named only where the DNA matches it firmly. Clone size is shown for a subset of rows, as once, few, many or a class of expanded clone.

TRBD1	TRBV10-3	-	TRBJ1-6	TGTGCCATCAGTGAGACAGGGGGAAATTCACCCCTCCACTTT	CAISETGGNSPLHF
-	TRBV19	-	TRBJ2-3	TGTGCCAGTAAGTCTCCGGGAGACAACACAGATACGCAGTATTTT	CASKSPGDNTDTQYF
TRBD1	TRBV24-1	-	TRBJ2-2	TGTGCCACCAGTCCCGGACAGGACACCGGGGAGCTGTTTTTT	CATSPGQDTGELFF
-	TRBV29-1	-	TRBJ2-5	TGCAGCGTTGATGGTGGTAGAGAACCCCAAGAGACCCAGTACTTC	CSVDGGREPQETQYF
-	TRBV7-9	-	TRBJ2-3	TGTGCCAGCAGCTTCACAGGGATAAGCACAGATACGCAGTATTTT	CASSFTGISTDTQYF
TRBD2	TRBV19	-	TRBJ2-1	TGTGCCAGTAGTCTCCTCAGACTAGCGGGAGGATCTGAGCAGTTCTTC	CASSLLRLAGGSEQFF
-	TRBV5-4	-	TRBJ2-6	TGTGCCAGCAGCATGGGGGGCACTGGGGCCAACGTCCTGACTTTC	CASSMGGTGANVLTF
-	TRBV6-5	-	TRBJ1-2	TGTGCCAGCAGTAAGACAGGAACGAAGGGCTACACCTTC	CASSKTGTKGYTF
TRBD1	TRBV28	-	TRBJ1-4	TGTGCCAGCAGCAGGGGGCAGGATGAAAAACTGTTTTTT	CASSRGQDEKLFF
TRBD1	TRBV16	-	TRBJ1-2	TGTGCCAGCAGCCCCGGGACAGGAGTTTATGAGGGCTACACCTTC	CASSPGTGVYEGYTF
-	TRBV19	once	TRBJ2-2	TGTGCCAGTAACATAGGGGGAGGGACTCCGTTAACCGGGGAGCTGTTTTTT	CASNIGGGTPLTGELFF
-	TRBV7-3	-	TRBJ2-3	TGTGCCAGCAGCTTAACCGGGTCTAGCACAGATACGCAGTATTTT	CASSLTGSSTDTQYF
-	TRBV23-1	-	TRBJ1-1	TGCGCCAGCAGATCCGGGGGGTCGAACACTGAAGCTTTCTTT	CASRSGGSNTEAFF
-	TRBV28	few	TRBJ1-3	TGTGCCAGCAGTTCCCCCACCGGCACCATATATTTT	CASSSPTGTIYF
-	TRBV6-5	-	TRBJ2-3	TGTGCCATACGACGACGGGGGGCACAGGATACGCAGTATTTT	CAIRRRGAQDTQYF
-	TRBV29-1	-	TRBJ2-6	TGCAGCGTTGCACAGGCCTCTGGGGCCAACGTCCTGACTTTC	CSVAQASGANVLTF
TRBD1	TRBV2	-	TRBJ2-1	TGTGCCAGCAAACAGGGGGTGACACTCAATAATGAGCAGTTCTTC	CASKQGVTLNNEQFF
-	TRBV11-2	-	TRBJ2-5	TGTGCCAGCAGCCCCCATCAAGGGGGGGGTCTGGGGGAGACCCAGTACTTC	CASSPHQGGGLGETQYF
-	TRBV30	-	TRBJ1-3	TGTGCCTGGAGTGGTGGGGGGTATTCTGGAAACACCATATATTTT	CAWSGGGYSGNTIYF
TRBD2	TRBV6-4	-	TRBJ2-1	TGTGCCAGCAGTGAAGAGAGCGGGAGAGGGAATGAGCAGTTCTTC	CASSEESGRGNEQFF
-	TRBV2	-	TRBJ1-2	TGTGCCAGCACCCGACAGGAGGCTAACTATGGCTACACCTTC	CASTRQEANYGYTF
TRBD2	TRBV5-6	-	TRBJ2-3	TGTGCCAGCAGCTTGGCCTCCCCCTGGACTAGCGGCACAGATACGCAGTATTTT	CASSLASPWTSGTDTQYF
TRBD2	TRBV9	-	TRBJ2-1	TGTGCCAGCAGCGAGACTAGCGGGTACTCCTACAATGAGCAGTTCTTC	CASSETSGYSYNEQFF
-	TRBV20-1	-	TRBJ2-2	TGCAGTGCTAGTCAGAACACCGGGGAGCTGTTTTTT	CSASQNTGELFF
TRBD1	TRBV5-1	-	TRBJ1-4	TGCGCCAGCAGGACCGGGACAGGGGTAGAAAAACTGTTTTTT	CASRTGTGVEKLFF
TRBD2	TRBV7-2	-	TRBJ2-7	TGTGCCAGCAGCTTCGGGGGACTAGCGGTTTACGAGCAGTACTTC	CASSFGGLAVYEQYF
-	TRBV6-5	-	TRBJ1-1	TGTGCCAGCAGAACGGGAGACACTGAAGCTTTCTTT	CASRTGDTEAFF
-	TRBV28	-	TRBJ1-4	TGTGCCAGCAGTTTTCAGGTGGGAAAACTGTTTTTT	CASSFQVGKLFF
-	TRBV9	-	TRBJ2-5	TGTGCCAGCAGCCCAAGAGACTGGCGAGGGACCCAGTACTTC	CASSPRDWRGTQYF
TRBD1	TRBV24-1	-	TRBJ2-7	TGTGCCACCCAGACAGGGCAAGGCGAGCAGTACTTC	CATQTGQGEQYF
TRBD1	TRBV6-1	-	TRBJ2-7	TGTGCCAGCAGTGAAGCGACGGGACAGGGGAGGAACGAGCAGTACTTC	CASSEATGQGRNEQYF
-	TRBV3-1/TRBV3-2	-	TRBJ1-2	TGTGCCAGCAGCCGACGGGACATCTTCTATGGCTACACCTTC	CASSRRDIFYGYTF
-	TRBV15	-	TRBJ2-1	TGTGCCACCAGCCCGATGTACGGGGGATTCCCCGCAAATGAGCAGTTCTTC	CATSPMYGGFPANEQFF
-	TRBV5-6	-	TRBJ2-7	TGTGCCAGCAGCATAGTCGACAGGGAGGACGAGCAGTACTTC	CASSIVDREDEQYF
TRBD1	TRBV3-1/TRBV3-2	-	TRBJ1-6	TGTGCCAGCAGCCCTATGGACAGGGGGTCGCGGCGAAATTCACCCCTCCACTTT	CASSPMDRGSRRNSPLHF
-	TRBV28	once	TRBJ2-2	TGTGCCAGCAGCATAGGGGACTCACACACCGGGGAGCTGTTTTTT	CASSIGDSHTGELFF
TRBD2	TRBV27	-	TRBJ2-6	TGTGCCAGCACCCCGGGACTAGCGGGTTCTGGGGCCAACGTCCTGACTTTC	CASTPGLAGSGANVLTF
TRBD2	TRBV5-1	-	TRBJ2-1	TGCGCCAGCAGCCCGGGACTAGCGGGAGCCTCCTACAATGAGCAGTTCTTC	CASSPGLAGASYNEQFF
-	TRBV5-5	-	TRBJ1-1	TGTGCCAGCAGCTTTGGTAGTAACACTGAAGCTTTCTTT	CASSFGSNTEAFF
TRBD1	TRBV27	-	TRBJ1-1	TGTGCCAGCAGTTCCATCACCGGGACAGGGATGAACACTGAAGCTTTCTTT	CASSSITGTGMNTEAFF
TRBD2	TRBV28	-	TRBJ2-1	TGTGCCAGCAGTTCGATAGCGGGAGTCGGTGAGCAGTTCTTC	CASSSIAGVGEQFF
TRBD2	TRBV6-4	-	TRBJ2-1	TGTGCCAGCAGTGACTCGACTAGCGGGTTGGGCTCCTACAATGAGCAGTTCTTC	CASSDSTSGLGSYNEQFF
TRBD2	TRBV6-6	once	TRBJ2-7	TGTGCCAGCAGTGTATCCACTAGCGGGGCCTCCTACGAGCAGTACTTC	CASSVSTSGASYEQYF
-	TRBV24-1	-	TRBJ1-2	TGTGCCACCAGTGACTCCACACCGTATGGCTACACCTTC	CATSDSTPYGYTF
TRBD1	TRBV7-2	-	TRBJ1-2	TGTGCCAGCAGCCAAAACAGGGGGCAGGGCTATGGCTACACCTTC	CASSQNRGQGYGYTF
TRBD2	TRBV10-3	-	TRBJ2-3	TGTGCCATCAGGGGAGGGACTAGGAGCGGGGGCACAGATACGCAGTATTTT	CAIRGGTRSGGTDTQYF
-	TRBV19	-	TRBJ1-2	TGTGCCAGTAGTACCTCACCCCAGGGGACGCATGGCTACACCTTC	CASSTSPQGTHGYTF
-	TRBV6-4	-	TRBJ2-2	TGTGCCAGCAGTGACTCCCCAGACACCGGGGAGCTGTTTTTT	CASSDSPDTGELFF
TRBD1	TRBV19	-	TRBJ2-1	TGTGCCAGTAGAGGGACAGGGGTACCCTACAATGAGCAGTTCTTC	CASRGTGVPYNEQFF
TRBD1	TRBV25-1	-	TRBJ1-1	TGTGCCAGCAGTCAAAAAGGCGGGACAGGAGGGTCTGAAGCTTTCTTT	CASSQKGGTGGSEAFF
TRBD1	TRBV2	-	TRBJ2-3	TGTGCCAGCAGTGAAGCGCTGGGGACAGACGCAGATACGCAGTATTTT	CASSEALGTDADTQYF
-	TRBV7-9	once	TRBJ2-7	TGTGCCAGCAGCACGTCGGGGAACGAGCAGTACTTC	CASSTSGNEQYF
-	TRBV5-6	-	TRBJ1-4	TGTGCCAGCAGCCTACTACGCGTACTCAATGAAAAACTGTTTTTT	CASSLLRVLNEKLFF
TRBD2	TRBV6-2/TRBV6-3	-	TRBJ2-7	TGTGCCAGTAGTACTAGCGGAGGAGGTTACGAGCAGTACTTC	CASSTSGGGYEQYF
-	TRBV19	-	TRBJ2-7	TGTGCCAGTAGTATAACTAGTATGGACGAGCAGTACTTC	CASSITSMDEQYF
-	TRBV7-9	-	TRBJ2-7	TGTGCCAGCAGTGCCCAGGAGGGCCAATACGAGCAGTACTTC	CASSAQEGQYEQYF
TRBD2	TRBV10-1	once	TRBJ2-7	TGCGCCAGCAGTCCTAGCGGGAGGGCCTACGAGCAGTACTTC	CASSPSGRAYEQYF
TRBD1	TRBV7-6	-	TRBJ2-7	TGTGCCAGCAGCCCGACAGGGTCCTACGAGCAGTACTTC	CASSPTGSYEQYF
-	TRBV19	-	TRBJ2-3	TGTGCCAGTAGTATAGGCGGAGGGACGGCAGATACGCAGTATTTT	CASSIGGGTADTQYF